The 29 T cell receptor beta chains given below trace back to one sample, sequenced in a study of blood T cell repertoires in COVID-19. The method was immunoSEQ multiplex PCR; TCRdb's version includes in-frame clones alone and lacks a portion of them. In the table there are 98,000 or so clones, about 80% of which are singletons. Sequenced: peripheral blood. These receptors were collected from a woman older than 75 with active or convalescent COVID-19.

The genes are TRBV6-5 and TRBJ1-5, with D unclear. The CDR3 has 15 amino acids. Looked up from germline, CDR1 is MNHEY and CDR2 is SVGAGI. V was shortened by 6 bases and J by 0 bases, with 12 bases between the two germline ends. The DNA of the CDR3 is TGTGCCAGCAGGGTACAGCAGCATAGCAATCAGCCCCAGCATTTT. Translating it yields CASRVQQHSNQPQHF.

The chain carries TRBV28 and TRBJ2-1; D possibly corresponds to TRBD2 (6 bases). CDR1 is MDHEN and CDR2 is SYDVKM in the germline V gene. Trimming shortened V by 5 bases and J by 12 bases, and 11 bases separated the two germline ends. There are 11 residues in the CDR3. CDR3: CASSQRAVQFF. As DNA, the CDR3 is TGTGCCAGCAGTCAGCGGGCAGTGCAGTTCTTC.

Note on this clone: Relative to the germline gene, one junction end is altered; a read error may explain this. The chain's CDR3 is CASSIGTSGSSLF. CDR3 nucleotide sequence: TGTGCCAGTAGTATAGGAACTAGCGGGAGTTCCCTCTTC. The chain recombines TRBV19 with TRBJ2-1, with TRBD2 matching 11 bases. This CDR3 has 13 amino acids. Germline V gene sequence: CDR1 LNHDA, CDR2 SQIVND (reference sequence).

The rearrangement links TRBV19 to TRBJ1-4; the match to TRBD1 covers 7 bases. Looked up from germline, CDR1 is LNHDA and CDR2 is SQIVND (reference sequence). The ends lost 5 bases at V and 7 bases at J; junction bases unmatched: 10. CDR3 length: 15 residues. CDR3 residues: CASSANRGTGEKLFF. The CDR3 region has the DNA TGTGCCAGTAGTGCGAACAGGGGTACGGGTGAAAAACTGTTTTTT.

In regard to this clone: The same CDR3 can be traced to other DNA sequences in this sample. The chain recombines TRBV28 with TRBJ1-5; D is unresolved. Germline V CDR1 and CDR2: MDHEN, SYDVKM. The CDR3 length is 14 residues. The V gene lost 3 bases and the J gene lost 7 bases, with 13 bases spanning the gap. The CDR3: CASSFSGNGQPQHF. CDR3 nucleotides: TGTGCCAGCAGTTTTAGCGGTAACGGCCAGCCCCAGCATTTT.

The chain combines TRBV25-1 with TRBJ2-1; 10 positions agree with TRBD1. This CDR3 comprises 15 residues. In germline, CDR1 is MGHDK, CDR2 SYGVNS. V dropped 5 bases and J dropped 0; count of bases not matched to a gene: 1. The CDR3 sequence is CASSRQGASYNEQFF. Written as DNA, the CDR3 is TGTGCCAGCAGTCGACAGGGGGCCTCCTACAATGAGCAGTTCTTC.

The rearrangement links TRBV7-9 to TRBJ2-2; no clear D gene. Trimming cost V 5 bases and J 1 base, with 5 bases left between them. The CDR3 has 13 amino acids. CDR1 and CDR2 (germline): SEHNR, FQNEAQ (reference sequence). CDR3 loop: CASSPGNTGELFF. The CDR3 nucleotides read TGTGCCAGCAGCCCAGGGAACACCGGGGAGCTGTTTTTT.

The chain couples TRBV5-8 to TRBJ1-4, with D possibly being TRBD1 (6 bases). Germline CDR1 is SGHTS and CDR2 is YDEGEE. This CDR3 contains 14 residues. V gave up 5 bases and J gave up 6 bases, with 14 bases separating them. CDR3: CASRGGVADEKLFF. CDR3 DNA sequence: TGTGCCAGCAGAGGGGGGGTTGCTGATGAAAAACTGTTTTTT.

This sequence joins TRBV6-5 and TRBJ2-7, with 8 bases lining up with TRBD1. This CDR3 contains 14 residues. Looked up from germline, CDR1 is MNHEY and CDR2 is SVGAGI. J gave up 2 bases and V 8 bases, and 8 bases lay outside the gene matches. The CDR3 bases are TGTGCCAGCCCTGGGGGGACAGGAGCCTACGAGCAGTACTTC. Translation gives CASPGGTGAYEQYF.

The chain employs TRBV9 and TRBJ1-3; D is uncertain. V lost 1 base to trimming and J lost 0 bases, with 11 bases between them. The V gene's germline CDR1 is SGDLS and CDR2 YYNGEE. The CDR3 runs to 16 residues. CDR3 bases: TGTGCCAGCAGCGTAAAGCTTGGCGGCTCTGGAAACACCATATATTTT. This gives the protein CASSVKLGGSGNTIYF.

The rearrangement joins TRBV5-8 to TRBJ1-3; 9 bases line up with TRBD1. The length of the CDR3 is 15 residues. Germline V lookup: CDR1 SGHTS, CDR2 YDEGEE. J gave up 4 bases and V 4 bases, and 6 bases lay outside the gene matches. The CDR3 DNA follows: TGTGCCAGCAGCCGCGGACAGGGGACCGGAAACACCATATATTTT. As protein: CASSRGQGTGNTIYF. Drawing the rest from reference TRBV5-8 and TRBJ1-3, the complete variable domain is EAGVTQSPTHLIKTRGQQATLRCSPISGHTSVYWYQQALGLGLQFLLWYDEGEERNRGNFPPRFSGRQFPNYSSELNVNALELEDSALYLCASSRGQGTGNTIYFGEGSWLTVV.

A remark on this clone: One junction end does not reproduce the germline sequence, and a read error may be involved. The chain is built from TRBV7-7 and TRBJ2-5; perhaps TRBD1 as D (6 bases). The CDR3 covers 16 residues. Per the germline V gene, CDR1 is SSHAT and CDR2 is FNYEAQ (reference sequence). CDR3 in DNA: TGTGCTAGCAGCTTAGCTAGTGGCAGCCAGGGGGAGACCCAGTACTTC. Protein product: CASSLASGSQGETQYF.

The rearrangement links TRBV28 to TRBJ2-5, with 10 bases lining up with TRBD1. This CDR3 comprises 15 residues. The V and J ends lost 6 bases and 5 bases, in that order; junction bases with no gene match: 9. In germline, CDR1 is MDHEN, CDR2 SYDVKM. The CDR3 sequence is CASSPYGQGGETQYF. The CDR3 DNA follows: TGTGCCAGCAGCCCCTATGGACAGGGGGGGGAGACCCAGTACTTC.

The chain joins TRBV19 to TRBJ1-5; D unresolved. The CDR3 runs 13 residues. The germline V gene encodes CDR1 LNHDA and CDR2 SQIVND (reference sequence). V dropped 5 bases and J dropped 9 bases, with 14 bases sitting between them. As DNA, the CDR3 is TGTGCCAGTAGTCCGGACGGGGTGAGGCCCCAGCATTTT. Translation gives CASSPDGVRPQHF. The complete variable domain, with remaining parts taken from reference TRBV19 and TRBJ1-5, reads DGGITQSPKYLFRKEGQNVTLSCEQNLNHDAMYWYRQDPGQGLRLIYYSQIVNDFQKGDIAEGYSVSREKKESFPLTVTSAQKNPTAFYLCASSPDGVRPQHFGDGTRLSIL.

This clone was recorded a few times. The V call is TRBV29-1, the J call TRBJ1-3, with D unclear. The CDR3 covers 15 residues. CDR1 and CDR2 from the germline V gene are SQVTM and ANQGSEA. V lost 7 bases and J 1 base, leaving 17 bases between the germline ends. CDR3 DNA sequence: TGCAGCGGACGACTTCCTTCTTCGTCTGGAAACACCATATATTTT. The encoded protein is CSGRLPSSSGNTIYF.

The chain recombines TRBV7-9 with TRBJ1-2; D is perhaps TRBD1 (5 bases). CDR1 SEHNR and CDR2 FQNEAQ come from the germline V gene (reference sequence). The CDR3 contains 16 residues. Trimming left V 2 bases short and J 4 bases short, with 17 bases between. The CDR3 loop is CASSLFPTALGYGYTF. CDR3 coding DNA: TGTGCCAGCAGCTTATTCCCGACAGCCTTGGGCTATGGCTACACCTTC.

The chain joins TRBV7-3 to TRBJ1-2, with 10 bases lining up with TRBD1. This CDR3 has 15 residues. Germline trimming cut 4 bases from V and 4 bases from J; bases unmatched to any gene: 6. Germline lookup yields CDR1 SGHTA and CDR2 FQGTGA. CDR3 DNA: TGTGCCAGCAGCTCCTCCGGGACAGGGGTCTATGGCTACACCTTC. As protein: CASSSSGTGVYGYTF.

J is TRBJ2-3 and V is TRBV4-2, with 12 positions matching TRBD2. Germline V gene data show CDR1 as LGHNA and CDR2 as YNFKEQ. The CDR3 covers 15 residues. The ends lost 5 bases at V and 4 bases at J; junction bases unmatched: 4. The CDR3 DNA sequence: TGTGCCAGCAGCGATACTAGCGGGGGGTCAGATACGCAGTATTTT. Residues: CASSDTSGGSDTQYF.

A single count supports this clone. The chain employs TRBV7-9 and TRBJ2-1; TRBD2 matches 9 bases. The V segment lost 1 base and the J segment 0 bases; nucleotides outside the gene matches: 4. The CDR3 runs to 17 residues. CDR1 and CDR2 (germline): SEHNR, FQNEAQ (reference sequence). The CDR3 DNA reads as TGTGCCAGCAGCTTAGAAGGCGGGAGGGGCTCCTACAATGAGCAGTTCTTC. This sequence encodes CASSLEGGRGSYNEQFF.

The chain is built from TRBV6-5 and TRBJ1-5; the match to TRBD1 covers 10 bases. Trimming removed 6 bases from V and 9 bases from J; junction bases left unmatched: 8. This CDR3 comprises 14 residues. Per the germline V gene, CDR1 is MNHEY and CDR2 is SVGAGI. CDR3 sequence (DNA): TGTGCCAGCAGCACCGGGACAGGGGAAGCGCCCCAGCATTTT. Translating gives CASSTGTGEAPQHF.

The genes are TRBV28 and TRBJ2-5; TRBD1 matches at 10 bases. Germline-derived CDR1 and CDR2 are MDHEN and SYDVKM. The CDR3 extends over 14 amino acids. J lost 7 bases, V lost 3 bases, and 5 bases had no gene match. CDR3 sequence: CASSFGTGATTQYF. In DNA, the CDR3 is TGTGCCAGCAGTTTCGGGACAGGGGCTACGACCCAGTACTTC.

For the CDR3, the DNA is TGCGCCAGCAGGGAGGAAGAGACCCAGTACTTC. Translating gives CASREEETQYF. The chain links TRBV5-1 to TRBJ2-5, with D perhaps TRBD2 (5 bases). V was cut by 5 bases and J by 3 bases, with 5 bases left in between. This CDR3 has 11 amino acids. Germline V gives CDR1 SGHRS, CDR2 YFSETQ.

V gene TRBV10-3 combines with J gene TRBJ2-1; TRBD2 is a possible D gene (6 bases). The CDR3 has 11 amino acids. Germline values: CDR1 ENHRY, CDR2 SYGVKD. Trimming took 7 bases from V and 8 from J, leaving 9 bases between them. The chain's CDR3 is CAIMGGDEQFF. The CDR3 DNA reads as TGTGCCATCATGGGGGGAGATGAGCAGTTCTTC.

The chain joins TRBV7-6 to TRBJ2-1; D perhaps matches TRBD2 (6 bases). The V gene lost 7 bases and the J gene lost 5 bases, with 21 bases spanning the gap. Germline V lookup: CDR1 SGHVS, CDR2 FNYEAQ. The CDR3 consists of 16 residues. The CDR3 nucleotides read TGTGCCAGCACCACTACTACCGGCGGGGCTGACAATGAGCAGTTCTTC. It specifies CASTTTTGGADNEQFF.

The V and J genes are TRBV7-3 and TRBJ2-1, with TRBD2 matching over 7 bases. This CDR3 region has 15 residues. The J segment lost 0 bases and the V segment lost 6 bases, leaving 5 bases of the junction unmatched. The germline V gene encodes CDR1 SGHTA and CDR2 FQGTGA. CDR3 nucleotides: TGTGCCAGCAGTAGAACGGGGGGCTCCTACAATGAGCAGTTCTTC. This translates into CASSRTGGSYNEQFF.

This chain connects TRBV10-3 to TRBJ1-5; unclear D gene. V gave up 2 bases and J gave up 2 bases, with 10 bases separating them. CDR1 ENHRY and CDR2 SYGVKD come from the germline V gene. The CDR3 is 15 residues long. Written as DNA, the CDR3 is TGTGCCATCAGTGAGGCGGGCGATGGCAATCAGCCCCAGCATTTT. This encodes CAISEAGDGNQPQHF.

V gene TRBV27 combines with J gene TRBJ1-1; 8 bases fit TRBD1. The CDR3 covers 17 residues. The germline V gene encodes CDR1 MNHEY and CDR2 SMNVEV (reference sequence). V lost 3 bases to trimming and J lost 4 bases; unmatched junction nucleotides: 13. The CDR3 nucleotides are TGTGCCAGCAGTTTCACCATGGCAGGGGGCTTGGGCACTGAAGCTTTCTTT. Protein product: CASSFTMAGGLGTEAFF.

The chain couples TRBV28 to TRBJ1-4, with 7 bases fitting TRBD1. The CDR3 runs to 16 residues. The V and J ends lost 5 bases and 3 bases, in that order; junction bases with no gene match: 9. Germline V gene sequence: CDR1 MDHEN, CDR2 SYDVKM. CDR3 sequence: CASSLPTGAPNEKLFF. CDR3 in DNA: TGTGCCAGCAGTCTTCCCACAGGGGCCCCTAATGAAAAACTGTTTTTT.

The V and J genes are TRBV5-4 and TRBJ1-1; 7 positions agree with TRBD1. Germline CDR1 reads SGHNT; CDR2 reads YYREEE (reference sequence). The CDR3 has 16 residues. The J segment lost 5 bases and the V segment lost 4 bases, leaving 14 bases of the junction unmatched. CDR3 region: CASSMRGTALRTEAFF. The CDR3 DNA sequence: TGTGCCAGCAGCATGCGAGGGACAGCCCTGAGGACTGAAGCTTTCTTT.